These 20 T cell receptor beta chains came from one sample sequenced in a study of technical replicates of blood from several donors. This table comes from immunoSEQ multiplex PCR, and its TCRdb copy is limited to in-frame clones, with some not included. Here the sample spans approximately 75,000 clones, 97% being singletons. The sample comprised T cells isolated from PBMCs. Receptors were obtained from a human donor in good health.

A single count supports this clone. The genes are TRBV2 and TRBJ2-7; D gene uncertain. This CDR3 region has 10 residues. V was clipped by 4 bases and J by 7 bases, with 5 bases between them. Germline V gives CDR1 SNHLY, CDR2 FYNNEI. CDR3: CASSVREQYF. As DNA, the CDR3 is TGTGCCAGCAGTGTGCGGGAGCAGTACTTC.

This chain uses TRBV11-2 with TRBJ2-3; 7 nucleotides agree with TRBD1. Germline CDR1 and CDR2: SGHAT and FQNNGV. There are 15 residues in the CDR3. Trimming at V came to 2 bases and at J to 1 base, leaving 3 bases not matched to a gene. CDR3 in amino acids: CASSLFQGGTDTQYF. The CDR3 bases are TGTGCCAGCAGCTTATTTCAGGGGGGCACAGATACGCAGTATTTT.

The J gene is TRBJ2-3, the V gene TRBV4-1; 10 bases are a match to TRBD2. Germline trimming cut 0 bases from V and 2 bases from J; bases unmatched to any gene: 2. Germline V gives CDR1 MGHRA, CDR2 YSYEKL. This CDR3 region has 16 residues. The CDR3 spells CASSQETSGATDTQYF. CDR3 in DNA: TGCGCCAGCAGCCAAGAAACTAGCGGGGCCACAGATACGCAGTATTTT.

V usage is TRBV30 and J usage is TRBJ2-1; TRBD2 aligns across 11 bases. The trim removed 4 bases at V and 9 bases at J, leaving 8 bases unmatched. The CDR3 has 14 amino acids. Germline CDR1 reads GTSNPN; CDR2 reads SVGIG (reference sequence). The CDR3 loop reads CAWKLAGGPIEQFF. The CDR3, as DNA: TGTGCCTGGAAGTTAGCGGGGGGGCCGATTGAGCAGTTCTTC.

This clone has only one observation. The V gene is TRBV12-5, the J gene TRBJ2-3; D is uncertain. Trimming shortened V by 3 bases and J by 6 bases, and 7 bases separated the two germline ends. The germline gives CDR1 LGHNT, CDR2 FRNRAP. The CDR3 contains 12 residues. CDR3 DNA sequence: TGTGCTAGTGGTTTTGGCAGGGATACGCAGTATTTT. The encoded protein is CASGFGRDTQYF.

The chain employs TRBV2 and TRBJ2-3; 11 bases align to TRBD2. Germline lookup yields CDR1 SNHLY and CDR2 FYNNEI. This CDR3 has 14 residues. V was pared by 6 bases and J by 5 bases, with 4 bases of the junction left unmatched. In DNA form, the CDR3 reads TGTGCCAGCAGGCAACTAGCGGGGGTAGATACGCAGTATTTT. As protein: CASRQLAGVDTQYF.

This chain uses TRBV7-9 with TRBJ1-2; D is possibly TRBD1 (5 bases). The CDR3 extends over 15 amino acids. V lost 5 bases and J lost 3, with 16 bases in between. Germline values: CDR1 SEHNR, CDR2 FQNEAQ (reference sequence). The CDR3 DNA sequence: TGTGCCAGCAGCAGTGGCCGCAGGGCCCACTATGGCTACACCTTC. It codes for CASSSGRRAHYGYTF.

The DNA for the CDR3 is TGCAGCGTCCAAAACCCGACAGGGAACACTGAAGCTTTCTTT. This sequence encodes CSVQNPTGNTEAFF. The rearrangement joins TRBV29-1 to TRBJ1-1; tentatively, D is TRBD1 (6 bases). CDR1 is SQVTM, CDR2 ANQGSEA, per germline. Trimming pared 6 bases from V and 1 base from J, leaving 15 bases between. The length of the CDR3 is 14 residues.

The V and J genes are TRBV4-1 and TRBJ2-7, with 7 bases matching TRBD1. From germline, CDR1 is MGHRA and CDR2 YSYEKL. V shed 3 bases, J shed 2 bases, and the junction held 4 bases outside the gene matches. This CDR3 spans 14 amino acids. CDR3 protein: CASSQTGFAYEQYF. The CDR3 nucleotides are TGCGCCAGCAGCCAGACAGGGTTTGCCTACGAGCAGTACTTC.

The CDR3 bases are TGCGCCAGCAGCTTGGCAGGTCACAATTGGGATGAAAAACTGTTTTTT. Its protein is CASSLAGHNWDEKLFF. The J gene is TRBJ1-4, the V gene TRBV5-1, with D unclear. The germline V and J ends were trimmed by 0 bases and 6 bases, with 15 bases remaining between them. This CDR3 contains 16 residues. Germline CDR1 reads SGHRS; CDR2 reads YFSETQ. The whole variable domain, remainder taken from reference TRBV5-1 and TRBJ1-4, is KAGVTQTPRYLIKTRGQQVTLSCSPISGHRSVSWYQQTPGQGLQFLFEYFSETQRNKGNFPGRFSGRQFSNSRSEMNVSTLELGDSALYLCASSLAGHNWDEKLFFGSGTQLSVL.

V gene TRBV5-4 combines with J gene TRBJ2-3; 9 nucleotides line up with TRBD1. Germline V lookup: CDR1 SGHNT, CDR2 YYREEE (reference sequence). This CDR3 is built from 14 residues. Germline trimming cut 4 bases from V and 4 bases from J; bases unmatched to any gene: 4. CDR3 sequence: CASSLQGAPDTQYF. CDR3 nucleotides: TGTGCCAGCAGCCTACAGGGGGCCCCAGATACGCAGTATTTT.

V gene TRBV30 combines with J gene TRBJ1-1; a possible D gene is TRBD1 (6 bases). CDR1 GTSNPN and CDR2 SVGIG come from the germline V gene (reference sequence). Trimming removed 1 base from V and 4 bases from J, with 10 bases in between. There are 13 residues in the CDR3. CDR3 amino acids: CAWSGGRATEAFF. The CDR3 bases are TGTGCCTGGAGTGGGGGGCGCGCCACTGAAGCTTTCTTT.

The chain employs TRBV7-9 and TRBJ2-1; D is uncertain. With 3 bases removed from V and 7 bases from J, the gap between germline ends came to 10 bases. CDR1 and CDR2 from the germline V gene are SEHNR and FQNEAQ (reference sequence). This CDR3 comprises 13 residues. CDR3 loop: CASSFMARNEQFF. CDR3 bases: TGTGCCAGCAGCTTTATGGCTCGAAATGAGCAGTTCTTC. The whole variable domain, filled in from reference TRBV7-9 and TRBJ2-1, reads DTGVSQNPRHKITKRGQNVTFRCDPISEHNRLYWYRQTLGQGPEFLTYFQNEAQLEKSRLLSDRFSAERPKGSFSTLEIQRTEQGDSAMYLCASSFMARNEQFFGPGTRLTVL.

The chain joins TRBV7-2 to TRBJ2-7, with D perhaps TRBD1 (6 bases). The CDR3 has 15 residues. Germline V CDR1 and CDR2: SGHTA, FQGNSA. The ends were cut back, 6 bases at V and 4 bases at J, with 19 bases in the middle. The CDR3 DNA sequence: TGTGCCAGCAGTATTAGAGGCCAGGGGTTGTACGAGCAGTACTTC. Translation: CASSIRGQGLYEQYF.

The count of this clone is one. The CDR3 nucleotides read TGTGCCAGCGCCCATTCTCTGTCCTCGGGTGACGAGCAGTACTTC. Translated, it gives CASAHSLSSGDEQYF. This sequence joins TRBV11-3 and TRBJ2-7; D not certain. The V end lost 8 bases, the J end lost 5 bases, and 22 bases lay between the germline ends. The germline gives CDR1 SGHNT, CDR2 YENEEA. The CDR3 spans 15 residues.

The genes are TRBV27 and TRBJ1-1; possibly TRBD1 for D (6 bases). The CDR3 loop spans 13 amino acids. V was trimmed by 4 bases and J by 1 base, leaving 7 bases between them. Germline V gene lookup returns CDR1 MNHEY and CDR2 SMNVEV (reference sequence). The CDR3 loop reads CASSWGPNTEAFF. Written as DNA, the CDR3 is TGTGCCAGCAGTTGGGGGCCGAACACTGAAGCTTTCTTT.

The chain combines TRBV7-9 with TRBJ2-7; 11 nucleotides align to TRBD2. Germline CDR1 is SEHNR and CDR2 is FQNEAQ (reference sequence). The CDR3 runs 15 residues. Trimming cost V 5 bases and J 6 bases; bases outside gene matches: 9. The CDR3, as DNA: TGTGCCAGCAGCCCAGGGACTAGCGGAGCCCTCGAGCAGTACTTC. Its protein is CASSPGTSGALEQYF.

The J gene is TRBJ1-2, the V gene TRBV5-4, with D perhaps matching TRBD1 (5 bases). Looked up from germline, CDR1 is SGHNT and CDR2 is YYREEE (reference sequence). The CDR3 spans 14 residues. V gave up 2 bases and J gave up 4 bases, with 12 bases separating them. The CDR3, as DNA: TGTGCCAGCAGCTTTTTTCAGGGTACCTATGGCTACACCTTC. Translation gives CASSFFQGTYGYTF.

The chain recombines TRBV10-1 with TRBJ2-3, with 10 bases fitting TRBD2. This CDR3 is built from 17 residues. J gave up 5 bases and V 3 bases, and 11 bases lay outside the gene matches. Per germline, CDR1 WNHNN and CDR2 SYGVQD (reference sequence). The CDR3 sequence: CASSDLEAGGPKDTQYF. DNA of the CDR3: TGCGCCAGCAGTGATCTAGAAGCGGGGGGGCCCAAAGATACGCAGTATTTT.

The V call is TRBV27, the J call TRBJ2-7; a possible D gene is TRBD2 (5 bases). Germline V gives CDR1 MNHEY, CDR2 SMNVEV (reference sequence). Deletions cut 5 bases from V and 5 bases from J, with 16 bases between. This CDR3 comprises 14 residues. The CDR3 region has the DNA TGTGCCAGCAGTCCCAGGACTTTAGTGCACGAGCAGTACTTC. Its translation: CASSPRTLVHEQYF.